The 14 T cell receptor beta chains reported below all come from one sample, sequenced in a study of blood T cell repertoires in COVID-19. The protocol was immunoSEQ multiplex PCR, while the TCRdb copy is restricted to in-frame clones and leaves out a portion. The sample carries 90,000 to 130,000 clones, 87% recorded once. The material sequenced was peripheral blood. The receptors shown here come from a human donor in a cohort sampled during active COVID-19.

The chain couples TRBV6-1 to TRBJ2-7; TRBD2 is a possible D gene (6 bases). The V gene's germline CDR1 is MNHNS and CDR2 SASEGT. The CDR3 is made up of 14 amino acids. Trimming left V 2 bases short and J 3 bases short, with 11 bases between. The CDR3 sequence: CASSESGQIYEQYF. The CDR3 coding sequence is TGTGCCAGCAGTGAAAGCGGGCAAATCTACGAGCAGTACTTC.

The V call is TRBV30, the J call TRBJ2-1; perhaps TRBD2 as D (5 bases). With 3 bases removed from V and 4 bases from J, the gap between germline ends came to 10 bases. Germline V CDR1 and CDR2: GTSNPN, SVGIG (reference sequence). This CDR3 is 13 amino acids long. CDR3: CAWSRGLYNEQFF. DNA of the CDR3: TGTGCCTGGAGCAGAGGACTGTACAATGAGCAGTTCTTC.

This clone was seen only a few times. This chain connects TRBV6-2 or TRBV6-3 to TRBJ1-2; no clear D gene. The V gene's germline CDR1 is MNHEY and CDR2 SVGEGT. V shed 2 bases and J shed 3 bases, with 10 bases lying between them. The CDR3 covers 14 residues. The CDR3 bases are TGTGCCAGCAGTTACAGCGGCATTTACTATGGCTACACCTTC. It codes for CASSYSGIYYGYTF.

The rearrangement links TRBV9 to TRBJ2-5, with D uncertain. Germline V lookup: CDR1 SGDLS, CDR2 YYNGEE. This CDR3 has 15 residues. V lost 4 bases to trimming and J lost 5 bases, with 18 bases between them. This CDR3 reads CASSQYTSRRETQYF. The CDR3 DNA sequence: TGTGCCAGCAGCCAATATACGTCTCGTCGGGAGACCCAGTACTTC. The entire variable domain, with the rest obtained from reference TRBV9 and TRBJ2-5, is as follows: DSGVTQTPKHLITATGQRVTLRCSPRSGDLSVYWYQQSLDQGLQFLIQYYNGEERAKGNILERFSAQQFPDLHSELNLSSLELGDSALYFCASSQYTSRRETQYFGPGTRLLVL.

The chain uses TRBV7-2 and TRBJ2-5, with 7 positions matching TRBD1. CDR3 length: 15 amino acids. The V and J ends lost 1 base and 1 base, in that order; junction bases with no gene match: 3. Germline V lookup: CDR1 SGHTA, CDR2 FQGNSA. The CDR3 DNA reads TGTGCCAGCAGCTTAGTGGGACAGATCCAAGAGACCCAGTACTTC. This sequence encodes CASSLVGQIQETQYF.

The CDR3 is CAWSNRVNYEQYF. The CDR3, as DNA: TGTGCCTGGAGTAACAGGGTTAACTACGAGCAGTACTTC. The chain links TRBV30 to TRBJ2-7; D perhaps matches TRBD1 (6 bases). Trimming left V 2 bases short and J 3 bases short, with 11 bases between. The CDR3 is made up of 13 amino acids. Germline lookup yields CDR1 GTSNPN and CDR2 SVGIG (reference sequence).

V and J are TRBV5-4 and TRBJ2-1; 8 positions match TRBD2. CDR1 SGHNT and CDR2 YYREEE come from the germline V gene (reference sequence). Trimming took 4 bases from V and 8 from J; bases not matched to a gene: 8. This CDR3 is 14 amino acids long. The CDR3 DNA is TGTGCCAGCAGCCTCGGGGGGGCCGGAGATGAGCAGTTCTTC. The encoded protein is CASSLGGAGDEQFF. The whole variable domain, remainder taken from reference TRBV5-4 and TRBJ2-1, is ETGVTQSPTHLIKTRGQQVTLRCSSQSGHNTVSWYQQALGQGPQFIFQYYREEENGRGNFPPRFSGLQFPNYSSELNVNALELDDSALYLCASSLGGAGDEQFFGPGTRLTVL.

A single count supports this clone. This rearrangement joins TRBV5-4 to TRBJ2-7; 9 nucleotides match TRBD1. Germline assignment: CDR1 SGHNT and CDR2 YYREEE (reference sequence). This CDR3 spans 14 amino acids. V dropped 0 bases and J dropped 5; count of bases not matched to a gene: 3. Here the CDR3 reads CASSLAGTGNEQYF. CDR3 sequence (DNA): TGTGCCAGCAGCTTGGCCGGGACAGGGAACGAGCAGTACTTC. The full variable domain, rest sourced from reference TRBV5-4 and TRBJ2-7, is ETGVTQSPTHLIKTRGQQVTLRCSSQSGHNTVSWYQQALGQGPQFIFQYYREEENGRGNFPPRFSGLQFPNYSSELNVNALELDDSALYLCASSLAGTGNEQYFGPGTRLTVT.

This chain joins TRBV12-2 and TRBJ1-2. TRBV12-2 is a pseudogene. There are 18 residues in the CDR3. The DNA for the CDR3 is TGTGCAAGTCGCCCTTACGCGGGCAGGCGACTTTCTAACTATGGCTACACCTTC. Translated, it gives CASRPYAGRRLSNYGYTF.

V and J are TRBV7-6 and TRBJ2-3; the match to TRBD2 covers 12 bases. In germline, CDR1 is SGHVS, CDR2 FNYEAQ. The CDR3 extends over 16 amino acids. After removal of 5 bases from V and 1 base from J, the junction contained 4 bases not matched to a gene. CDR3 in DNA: TGTGCCAGCAGCGCCAGACTAGCGGGGGGCACAGATACGCAGTATTTT. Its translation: CASSARLAGGTDTQYF.

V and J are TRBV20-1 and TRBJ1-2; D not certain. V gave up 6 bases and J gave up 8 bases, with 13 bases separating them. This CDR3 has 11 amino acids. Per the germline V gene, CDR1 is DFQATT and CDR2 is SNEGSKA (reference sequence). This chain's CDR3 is CSAVRVEGYTF. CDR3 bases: TGCAGTGCCGTGCGGGTTGAGGGCTACACCTTC.

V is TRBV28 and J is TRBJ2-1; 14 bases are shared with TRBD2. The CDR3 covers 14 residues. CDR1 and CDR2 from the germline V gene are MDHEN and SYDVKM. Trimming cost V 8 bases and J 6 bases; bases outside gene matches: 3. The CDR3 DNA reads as TGTGCCAGCGGACTAGCGGGAGGTCGCAATGAGCAGTTCTTC. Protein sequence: CASGLAGGRNEQFF.

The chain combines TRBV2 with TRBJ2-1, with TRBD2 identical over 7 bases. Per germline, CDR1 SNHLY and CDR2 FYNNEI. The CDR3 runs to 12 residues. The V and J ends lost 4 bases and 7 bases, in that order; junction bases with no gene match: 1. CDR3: CASSGTRNEQFF. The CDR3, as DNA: TGTGCCAGCAGTGGGACTAGGAATGAGCAGTTCTTC.

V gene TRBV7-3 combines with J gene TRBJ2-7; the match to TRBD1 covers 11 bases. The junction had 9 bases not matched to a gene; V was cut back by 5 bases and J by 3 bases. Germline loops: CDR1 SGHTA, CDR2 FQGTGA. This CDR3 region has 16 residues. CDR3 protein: CASSKSGTGGFYEQYF. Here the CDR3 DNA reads TGTGCCAGCAGCAAATCCGGGACAGGGGGTTTCTACGAGCAGTACTTC.